The TCR beta chain described here comes from a study of response to subunit inactivated influenza vaccine. Looked up from germline, CDR1 is LGHDT and CDR2 is YNNKEL (reference sequence). This CDR3 has 16 amino acids. Trimming cost V 1 base and J 0 bases; bases outside gene matches: 4. This clonotype appeared many times. Antigen unknown. The study, taken as a whole, reports: Each seasonal influenza vaccination recruits few new T cells, the authors suggested.

TCRdb passed the RT-PCR reads through MiXCR, listing each CDR3 protein once. The sample holds 450,000 to 600,000 distinct CDR3 sequences; 6.5% to 8% are singletons and the top ten take over 10%. This chain links TRBV3-1 with TRBJ1-1, with 8 bases fitting TRBD1. The sequence was obtained from a man between 50 and 75 years old who received an inactivated influenza vaccine. Sequencing was performed on PBMCs from blood, taken roughly 24 months after vaccination. For the CDR3, the DNA is TGTGCCAGCAGCCAAGCGCAGGGGGCATTGAACACTGAAGCTTTCTTT. This codes for CASSQAQGALNTEAFF.